This T cell receptor (beta chain) emerged from a study of cytomegalovirus exposure and HLA in healthy donors. The wider study: Of all 400 or so donors who were genotyped, 70% to 85% belonged to the Caucasian-associated ancestry cluster. Findings and limits, study-wide: TCR beta chains numbering about 160 were designated cytomegalovirus-associated. Published work reported that the classifier diagnosed cytomegalovirus status with high specificity and sensitivity.

J was trimmed by 6 bases and V by 0 bases; bases with no gene match: 10. Germline V lookup: CDR1 GTSNPN, CDR2 SVGIG (reference sequence). The CDR3 has 17 residues. The PCR contained 60 Vbeta and 13 Jbeta primers. The repertoire was sequenced with immunoSEQ multiplex PCR; TCRdb's copy has only in-frame clones and lacks some. The table lists some 170,000 clones, about 69% of them singletons, with 2% to 2.5% in the top ten. With regard to this clone: Its antigen is not known.

V usage is TRBV30 and J usage is TRBJ2-2; 10 bases agree with TRBD2. The receptor was derived from a human donor in good health. The specimen sequenced was PBMCs. For the CDR3, the DNA is TGTGCCTGGAGTGTACCGAAGCGGGGGGGAGGAGCCGGGGAGCTGTTTTTT. It encodes CAWSVPKRGGGAGELFF.